What follows are 29 T cell receptor beta chains derived from one specimen sequenced in a study of shared clonotypes between healthy human individuals. Generated by immunoSEQ multiplex PCR, the TCRdb table keeps only in-frame clones and is missing some. The table shows nearly 500,000 clones, with 60% to 85% occurring only once. Source material: PBMCs. These TCRs come from a woman in her thirties or forties in good health. Some clones in this sample may be carry-over from other donors' samples.

This clone occurred a few times. The chain couples TRBV11-1 to TRBJ2-7; 8 bases fit TRBD1. The CDR3 runs to 13 residues. The trim removed 4 bases at V and 3 bases at J, leaving 2 bases unmatched. CDR1 and CDR2 from the germline V gene are SGHAT and FQDESV (reference sequence). Here the CDR3 reads CASSSQGVYEQYF. The CDR3 DNA reads as TGTGCCAGCAGCTCACAGGGGGTCTACGAGCAGTACTTC.

V gene TRBV29-1 combines with J gene TRBJ1-1, with 8 bases aligning to TRBD1. The CDR3 spans 14 residues. Per the germline V gene, CDR1 is SQVTM and CDR2 is ANQGSEA. Trimming cost V 2 bases and J 1 base; bases outside gene matches: 3. Here the CDR3 DNA reads TGCAGCGTTGAACCGGGACAGGCGAACACTGAAGCTTTCTTT. Encoded protein: CSVEPGQANTEAFF.

This clone was found a few times. The chain uses TRBV5-4 and TRBJ2-7; 14 bases line up with TRBD2. V dropped 9 bases and J dropped 13; count of bases not matched to a gene: 15. Germline values: CDR1 SGHNT, CDR2 YYREEE (reference sequence). This CDR3 has 14 residues. In DNA, the CDR3 is TGTGCCACCCGACCCCCGGGGACTAGCGGGAGTGATTACTTC. Its protein product is CATRPPGTSGSDYF.

The rearrangement uses TRBV19 and TRBJ1-2, with 9 bases lining up with TRBD1. Germline V lookup: CDR1 LNHDA, CDR2 SQIVND (reference sequence). The junction had 13 bases not matched to a gene; V was cut back by 7 bases and J by 7 bases. The CDR3 loop spans 15 amino acids. CDR3 nucleotide sequence: TGTGCCAGTAATGAACAGGGACAGGGAATCGGTGGCTACACCTTC. Its protein is CASNEQGQGIGGYTF.

The chain has TRBV4-2 and TRBJ2-5; D is ambiguous. Trimming removed 4 bases at V and 2 bases at J, with 11 bases between. Germline V gene lookup returns CDR1 LGHNA and CDR2 YNFKEQ. CDR3 length: 14 amino acids. The CDR3 sequence: CASSPRSTQETQYF. CDR3 bases: TGTGCCAGCAGCCCTCGGTCTACACAAGAGACCCAGTACTTC.

The chain recombines TRBV6-5 with TRBJ2-7, with 11 nucleotides matching TRBD1. V lost 10 bases, J lost 6 bases, and 2 bases stayed unmatched. CDR1 is MNHEY, CDR2 SVGAGI, per germline. This CDR3 region has 11 residues. Here the CDR3 reads CAIGQGAEQYF. The DNA of the CDR3 is TGTGCCATTGGACAGGGGGCCGAGCAGTACTTC.

The V gene is TRBV4-1, the J gene TRBJ2-3; D gene uncertain. The V end lost 1 base, the J end lost 1 base, and 6 bases lay between the germline ends. The germline V gene has CDR1 MGHRA and CDR2 YSYEKL. The CDR3 sequence is 14 residues long. The CDR3 loop reads CASSQVSGTDTQYF. The CDR3 nucleotides are TGCGCCAGCAGCCAAGTGTCGGGCACAGATACGCAGTATTTT.

J is TRBJ2-5 and V is TRBV7-2; no firm D call. Germline lookup yields CDR1 SGHTA and CDR2 FQGNSA. The CDR3 consists of 12 residues. V lost 3 bases, J lost 4 bases, and 6 bases lay in between. CDR3 protein: CASSFPRETQYF. The CDR3 DNA is TGTGCCAGCAGCTTTCCCCGAGAGACCCAGTACTTC.

The chain recombines TRBV11-1 with TRBJ1-2, with 7 bases fitting TRBD1. Germline V gene lookup returns CDR1 SGHAT and CDR2 FQDESV (reference sequence). With V trimmed by 5 bases and J by 7 bases, 7 bases remained unmatched. CDR3 size: 13 residues. CDR3 nucleotide sequence: TGTGCCAGCAGCAAAGGGACAGTCAGTGGCTACACCTTC. Translating it yields CASSKGTVSGYTF.

V is TRBV7-9 and J is TRBJ2-7, with 7 positions matching TRBD1. The V segment lost 5 bases and the J segment 6 bases; nucleotides outside the gene matches: 4. CDR1 is SEHNR, CDR2 FQNEAQ, per germline (reference sequence). The CDR3 has 12 amino acids. The DNA for the CDR3 is TGTGCCAGCAGCCAGGGGGTGCTCGAGCAGTACTTC. Translating gives CASSQGVLEQYF.

The chain has TRBV19 and TRBJ2-6; tentatively, D is TRBD1 (7 bases). CDR1 and CDR2 (germline): LNHDA, SQIVND (reference sequence). Trimming removed 8 bases at V and 4 bases at J, with 9 bases between. The CDR3 contains 13 residues. DNA for the CDR3: TGTGCCAGTGCGGGACAGGGGGCCAACGTCCTGACTTTC. It specifies CASAGQGANVLTF.

This chain joins TRBV28 and TRBJ1-1, with D maybe TRBD1 (6 bases). CDR1 is MDHEN and CDR2 is SYDVKM in the germline V gene. V lost 7 bases and J 11 bases, leaving 23 bases between the germline ends. CDR3 length: 14 amino acids. This CDR3 reads CASTSGDNPFSAFF. CDR3 in DNA: TGTGCCAGCACTTCTGGGGACAACCCCTTTTCTGCTTTCTTT.

The chain has TRBV4-3 and TRBJ1-4; TRBD1 is a possible D gene (6 bases). Germline V gene sequence: CDR1 LGHNA, CDR2 YSLEER. This CDR3 spans 14 amino acids. Trimming shortened V by 1 base and J by 6 bases, and 9 bases separated the two germline ends. CDR3 protein: CASSQGYRDEKLFF. The CDR3 bases are TGCGCCAGCAGCCAAGGATACAGGGATGAAAAACTGTTTTTT.

This clone was seen a handful of times. The chain is built from TRBV18 and TRBJ2-1; 8 nucleotides line up with TRBD1. Germline V gene lookup returns CDR1 KGHSH and CDR2 LQKENI. CDR3 length: 16 amino acids. V lost 0 bases to trimming and J lost 6 bases; unmatched junction nucleotides: 7. CDR3 nucleotide sequence: TGTGCCAGCTCACCACCGACAGGGGTTGGCAGCAATGAGCAGTTCTTC. Its protein is CASSPPTGVGSNEQFF.

This rearrangement joins TRBV30 to TRBJ2-5, with 7 bases aligning to TRBD1. The CDR3 covers 13 residues. With 5 bases clipped from V and 0 bases from J, the junction kept 3 bases outside the gene matches. Germline V lookup: CDR1 GTSNPN, CDR2 SVGIG (reference sequence). DNA of the CDR3: TGTGCCTGGCGGGACAGCTACCAAGAGACCCAGTACTTC. This translates into CAWRDSYQETQYF.

The chain combines TRBV6-5 with TRBJ1-1; 8 bases fit TRBD1. Trimming cost V 6 bases and J 11 bases; bases outside gene matches: 8. The CDR3 has 12 amino acids. Per the germline V gene, CDR1 is MNHEY and CDR2 is SVGAGI. The CDR3 sequence: CASSPRTGLAFF. The CDR3 DNA reads as TGTGCCAGCAGCCCGCGGACAGGGTTGGCTTTCTTT.

This rearrangement joins TRBV29-1 to TRBJ2-2; the D gene is possibly TRBD1 (6 bases). Germline V gene lookup returns CDR1 SQVTM and CDR2 ANQGSEA. The CDR3 consists of 14 residues. V was pared by 4 bases and J by 4 bases, with 13 bases between. CDR3 DNA: TGCAGCGTTGTAGTCAGGGGCCTCACCGGGGAGCTGTTTTTT. Translating it yields CSVVVRGLTGELFF.

As concerns this clone: This sequence is one base from a far larger clone and is likely a read error. This chain links TRBV4-2 with TRBJ2-2; D uncertain. This CDR3 is 12 amino acids long. Between the trimmed V and J ends, which lost 3 bases and 7 bases, there was a span of 6 bases. Germline CDR1 and CDR2: LGHNA and YNFKEQ. The CDR3 protein is CASSQGIGELFF. The CDR3 DNA sequence: TGTGCCAGCAGCCAGGGGATCGGGGAGCTGTTTTTT.

V usage is TRBV6-6 and J usage is TRBJ1-5; D not certain. V was shortened by 6 bases and J by 4 bases, with 7 bases between the two germline ends. Germline CDR1 and CDR2: MNHNY and SVGAGI (reference sequence). There are 12 residues in the CDR3. CDR3: CASRGRNQPQHF. For the CDR3, the DNA is TGTGCCAGCAGGGGTCGGAATCAGCCCCAGCATTTT.

This rearrangement joins TRBV28 to TRBJ2-7, with TRBD2 identical over 7 bases. The CDR3 contains 15 residues. V shed 6 bases, J shed 2 bases, and the junction held 10 bases outside the gene matches. Looked up from germline, CDR1 is MDHEN and CDR2 is SYDVKM. This chain's CDR3 is CASSTTSATPYEQYF. The CDR3 DNA follows: TGTGCCAGCAGCACTACTAGCGCTACTCCCTACGAGCAGTACTTC.

This clone came up many times. The chain joins TRBV27 to TRBJ2-7, with 7 positions matching TRBD1. Germline V gives CDR1 MNHEY, CDR2 SMNVEV (reference sequence). V was pared by 6 bases and J by 3 bases, with 14 bases of the junction left unmatched. The CDR3 extends over 16 amino acids. This CDR3 is CASRPWGTGTVYEQYF. The CDR3 nucleotides are TGTGCCAGCAGACCCTGGGGCACCGGGACAGTCTACGAGCAGTACTTC.

The chain couples TRBV28 to TRBJ2-2; 7 bases fit TRBD2. The germline gives CDR1 MDHEN, CDR2 SYDVKM. The CDR3 runs 17 residues. Trimming cost V 3 bases and J 5 bases; bases outside gene matches: 12. The CDR3 protein is CASSLLGAGEETGELFF. As DNA, the CDR3 is TGTGCCAGCAGTTTGCTTGGTGCGGGAGAAGAGACCGGGGAGCTGTTTTTT.

This chain joins TRBV9 and TRBJ1-3, with unresolved D. The CDR3 runs to 15 residues. Germline lookup yields CDR1 SGDLS and CDR2 YYNGEE. With 1 base removed from V and 4 bases from J, the gap between germline ends came to 12 bases. Written as DNA, the CDR3 is TGTGCCAGCAGCGTACTTGTCACGGGGGGAAACACCATATATTTT. Translation: CASSVLVTGGNTIYF.

The chain is built from TRBV6-5 and TRBJ2-1, with 8 bases lining up with TRBD1. Trimming cost V 2 bases and J 1 base; bases outside gene matches: 1. CDR3 length equals 15 residues. Germline V CDR1 and CDR2: MNHEY, SVGAGI. The CDR3, as DNA: TGTGCCAGCAGTTACGGACAGGGTTCCTACAATGAGCAGTTCTTC. Protein sequence: CASSYGQGSYNEQFF.

This clone occurred a few times. This specimen includes other DNA sequences encoding the same CDR3. The V call is TRBV27, the J call TRBJ2-2, with unresolved D. The germline V and J ends were trimmed by 3 bases and 4 bases, with 3 bases remaining between them. CDR3 length: 12 residues. Per the germline V gene, CDR1 is MNHEY and CDR2 is SMNVEV (reference sequence). The CDR3 DNA reads TGTGCCAGCAGTTTGGGCACCGGGGAGCTGTTTTTT. Protein sequence: CASSLGTGELFF.

This chain connects TRBV5-4 to TRBJ2-3; TRBD1 matches at 7 bases. With V trimmed by 6 bases and J by 0 bases, 10 bases remained unmatched. Germline V gene data show CDR1 as SGHNT and CDR2 as YYREEE (reference sequence). CDR3 length equals 16 residues. CDR3 nucleotides: TGTGCCAGCACCAAGGACAGGACAACTAGCACAGATACGCAGTATTTT. Translation: CASTKDRTTSTDTQYF.

The chain employs TRBV29-1 and TRBJ1-6; D remains ambiguous. V was shortened by 4 bases and J by 7 bases, with 8 bases between the two germline ends. Germline V gives CDR1 SQVTM, CDR2 ANQGSEA. The CDR3 is 12 amino acids. In DNA, the CDR3 is TGCAGCGTTGGAGTTGGGAATTCACCCCTCCACTTT. This sequence encodes CSVGVGNSPLHF.

The V gene is TRBV28, the J gene TRBJ1-5; D not certain. The CDR3 covers 12 residues. Trimming left V 9 bases short and J 2 bases short, with 8 bases between. Looked up from germline, CDR1 is MDHEN and CDR2 is SYDVKM. The CDR3 sequence: CASWSGNQPQHF. The CDR3 coding sequence is TGTGCCAGTTGGAGTGGCAATCAGCCCCAGCATTTT.

The chain has TRBV29-1 and TRBJ2-5, with 8 bases lining up with TRBD2. The CDR3 consists of 12 residues. Germline CDR1 SQVTM, CDR2 ANQGSEA. Losses at the gene ends were 7 bases for V and 10 bases for J; bases not matched to a gene: 11. The CDR3 sequence: CSAGTRSGDQYF. DNA of the CDR3: TGCAGCGCAGGGACTAGGTCGGGGGACCAGTACTTC. The entire variable domain, with the rest obtained from reference TRBV29-1 and TRBJ2-5, is as follows: SAVISQKPSRDICQRGTSLTIQCQVDSQVTMMFWYRQQPGQSLTLIATANQGSEATYESGFVIDKFPISRPNLTFSTLTVSNMSPEDSSIYLCSAGTRSGDQYFGPGTRLLVL.